The rows below give T cell receptor beta chains drawn from one sample of a study of cytomegalovirus exposure and HLA in healthy donors. Data came from immunoSEQ multiplex PCR; TCRdb stores just in-frame clones and leaves some out. Counted here are 55,000 to 65,000 clones, more than 90% occurring once; the ten biggest clones make up around 1.1%. Specimen: PBMCs. These receptors came from a man aged 18 to 29 in good health and CMV-seronegative. The CDR3 runs from the conserved cysteine through the conserved F or W. The D gene is left open where the match is weak. Where a row states a size, it is once, few, many or the class of an expanded clone; other rows omit it.

clone_size | j_call | v_call | d_call | cdr3_aa | cdr3_nt
once | TRBJ2-1 | TRBV27 | NA | CASSLGEVPYNEQFF | TGTGCCAGCAGTTTAGGAGAGGTCCCATACAATGAGCAGTTCTTC
NA | TRBJ1-1 | TRBV14 | TRBD1 | CASSQRTGGGTEAFF | TGTGCCAGCAGCCAACGGACAGGGGGGGGGACTGAAGCTTTCTTT
NA | TRBJ1-2 | TRBV28 | NA | CASRQGSGSLYGYTF | TGTGCCAGCAGACAAGGCTCAGGCTCCCTTTATGGCTACACCTTC
NA | TRBJ2-5 | TRBV7-2 | NA | CASTWTVTDSQETQYF | TGTGCCAGCACCTGGACAGTTACAGACTCCCAAGAGACCCAGTACTTC
NA | TRBJ2-4 | TRBV7-8 | TRBD2 | CASSLYASASGNIQYF | TGTGCCAGCAGCTTATATGCTTCGGCTAGCGGGAACATTCAGTACTTC
few | TRBJ2-7 | TRBV6-5 | NA | CASKQGPYEQYF | TGTGCCAGCAAACAGGGCCCCTACGAGCAGTACTTC
NA | TRBJ2-1 | TRBV19 | TRBD2 | CASRRTSGSSEQFF | TGTGCCAGTAGACGGACTAGCGGGAGCTCTGAGCAGTTCTTC
NA | TRBJ2-1 | TRBV4-3 | TRBD1 | CASSTQGRGQDEQFF | TGCGCCAGCAGCACCCAAGGCAGGGGGCAGGATGAGCAGTTCTTC
NA | TRBJ1-5 | TRBV28 | NA | CASSLLDRRQPQHF | TGTGCCAGCAGTTTGCTCGATAGGCGGCAGCCCCAGCATTTT
NA | TRBJ2-1 | TRBV5-4 | NA | CVEGVTELSSYNEQFF | TGTGTGGAGGGAGTTACCGAACTTTCCTCCTACAATGAGCAGTTCTTC
NA | TRBJ2-1 | TRBV11-1 | TRBD2 | CASSPGLAGGQFF | TGTGCCAGCAGCCCAGGACTAGCGGGAGGGCAATTCTTC
NA | TRBJ2-4 | TRBV20-1 | NA | CSAREVIQYF | TGCAGTGCTAGGGAGGTCATTCAGTACTTC
NA | TRBJ1-2 | TRBV5-6 | TRBD1 | CASSLAGTGFSYDYGYTF | TGTGCCAGCAGCTTAGCCGGGACAGGGTTTTCGTACGACTATGGCTACACCTTC
NA | TRBJ2-7 | TRBV6-5 | TRBD2 | CASSPAWTRKTEQYF | TGTGCCAGCAGCCCAGCTTGGACTAGGAAGACCGAGCAGTACTTC
NA | TRBJ2-7 | TRBV6-5 | NA | CASSSNPSYEQYF | TGTGCCAGCAGTTCTAACCCTAGCTACGAGCAGTACTTC
NA | TRBJ2-3 | TRBV5-6 | TRBD2 | CASSSGLAGSSTDTQYF | TGTGCCAGCAGCTCCGGACTAGCGGGATCTAGCACAGATACGCAGTATTTT
NA | TRBJ1-1 | TRBV25-1 | NA | CATLGQMNTEAFF | TGTGCCACCCTCGGACAGATGAACACTGAAGCTTTCTTT
NA | TRBJ1-2 | TRBV18 | NA | CASSPPSQGKGYTF | TGTGCCAGCTCACCACCGTCACAGGGAAAGGGCTACACCTTC
NA | TRBJ2-1 | TRBV6-1 | NA | CASSEVRQNEQFF | TGTGCCAGCAGTGAAGTAAGACAGAATGAGCAGTTCTTC
NA | TRBJ2-5 | TRBV7-2 | TRBD2 | CASSSPWTSGSKETQYF | TGTGCCAGCAGCTCTCCTTGGACTAGCGGGTCTAAAGAGACCCAGTACTTC
NA | TRBJ2-3 | TRBV7-2 | TRBD2 | CASSRPGTSLHHF | TGTGCCAGCAGCCGACCCGGGACTAGCCTACATCATTTT
NA | TRBJ2-1 | TRBV7-6 | TRBD1 | CASSLESGTGGLVNEQFF | TGTGCCAGCAGCTTAGAATCCGGGACAGGGGGATTAGTCAATGAGCAGTTCTTC
NA | TRBJ2-2 | TRBV14 | TRBD2 | CASRVPAGDTGELFF | TGTGCCAGCAGGGTCCCAGCGGGAGACACCGGGGAGCTGTTTTTT
once | TRBJ2-5 | TRBV20-1 | NA | CSASYETQYF | TGCAGTGCTAGTTATGAGACCCAGTACTTC
NA | TRBJ2-1 | TRBV28 | TRBD2 | CASSLRAGAYNEQFF | TGTGCCAGCAGTTTAAGGGCGGGGGCCTACAATGAGCAGTTCTTC